The rows below give T cell receptor beta chains drawn from one sample of a study of cytomegalovirus exposure and HLA in healthy donors. Clones were sequenced by immunoSEQ multiplex PCR, and TCRdb holds only the in-frame ones, with some missing. The table shows 190,000 or so clones, with 75% to 85% occurring only once. Specimen: PBMCs. The source is a girl between 5 and 17 years old in good health and CMV-seropositive. Each CDR3 is given with its conserved first and last residue. The D gene is left open where the match is weak. Not every row has a clone size; where given, it reads once, few, many or a size class.

V: TRBV6-5
D: NA
size: NA
J: TRBJ1-2
DNA: TGTGCCAGCACCCTGATACTATTGGGTAGCTATGGCTACACCTTC
CDR3: CASTLILLGSYGYTF

V: TRBV5-8
D: NA
size: NA
J: TRBJ1-3
DNA: TGTGCCAGCAGCTTCCAGGGAGGAAACACCATATATTTT
CDR3: CASSFQGGNTIYF

V: TRBV2
D: NA
size: NA
J: TRBJ2-2
DNA: TGTGCCAGCAGTGAAGTTACAGGGACCACCGGGGAGCTGTTTTTT
CDR3: CASSEVTGTTGELFF

V: TRBV5-1
D: NA
size: few
J: TRBJ1-2
DNA: TGCGCCAGCAGCTTGGAAGGGGCTAGGGACTATGGCTACACCTTC
CDR3: CASSLEGARDYGYTF

V: TRBV2
D: NA
size: NA
J: TRBJ2-4
DNA: TGTGCCAGCAGTGACCCATTGGCCAAAAACATTCAGTACTTC
CDR3: CASSDPLAKNIQYF

V: TRBV4-3
D: NA
size: NA
J: TRBJ2-3
DNA: TGCGCCAGCAGCCAAGAGGGGGACTCCACAGATACGCAGTATTTT
CDR3: CASSQEGDSTDTQYF

V: TRBV5-1
D: TRBD2
size: NA
J: TRBJ2-1
DNA: TGCGCCAGCAGCCTAGGGACTAGCGGGGGGCTATACGGAAATGAGCAGTTCTTC
CDR3: CASSLGTSGGLYGNEQFF

V: TRBV5-6
D: TRBD1
size: NA
J: TRBJ1-6
DNA: TGTGCCAGCAGCAAACGGGACAGACCCAATTCACCCCTCCACTTT
CDR3: CASSKRDRPNSPLHF

V: TRBV11-2
D: TRBD1
size: NA
J: TRBJ1-2
DNA: TGTGCCAGCAGCTTAGAAAGGGGTGGGACAGAGCATGGCTACACCTTC
CDR3: CASSLERGGTEHGYTF

V: TRBV10-2
D: TRBD1
size: few
J: TRBJ2-2
DNA: TGCGCCAGCACGCCCCCACAGGGGTGGGCCACCGGGGAGCTGTTTTTT
CDR3: CASTPPQGWATGELFF

V: TRBV7-9
D: NA
size: NA
J: TRBJ1-3
DNA: TGTGCCAGCAGTCTAGGGCAGGGGACCGGAAACACCATATATTTT
CDR3: CASSLGQGTGNTIYF

V: TRBV4-3
D: NA
size: NA
J: TRBJ1-2
DNA: TGCGCCAGCAGCCAAGATCCCTGGTACATGGACTATGGCTACACCTTC
CDR3: CASSQDPWYMDYGYTF

V: TRBV29-1
D: NA
size: NA
J: TRBJ2-3
DNA: TGCAGCGTAACCCCCGCGGCCCACACGTATACGCAGTATTTT
CDR3: CSVTPAAHTYTQYF

V: TRBV11-3
D: TRBD2
size: NA
J: TRBJ2-3
DNA: TGTGCCAGCAGCTTAGGTGAGACTAGCGGAACAGATACGCAGTATTTT
CDR3: CASSLGETSGTDTQYF

V: TRBV30
D: NA
size: NA
J: TRBJ2-7
DNA: TGTGCCTTGGTGTTCAGGGGGGCTTCCTACGAGCAGTACTTC
CDR3: CALVFRGASYEQYF

V: TRBV5-4
D: TRBD1
size: NA
J: TRBJ2-1
DNA: TGTGCCAGCAGCGGGGCCGGACAGGGTAACGATGAGCAGTTCTTC
CDR3: CASSGAGQGNDEQFF

V: TRBV5-4
D: TRBD1
size: NA
J: TRBJ2-1
DNA: TGTGCCAGCAGCTTAGGGACAGTCACCTACAATGAGCAGTTCTTC
CDR3: CASSLGTVTYNEQFF

V: TRBV10-3
D: TRBD1
size: NA
J: TRBJ1-2
DNA: TGTGCCATCAGTGAGGACAGGGGGAGCAATGGCTACACCTTC
CDR3: CAISEDRGSNGYTF

V: TRBV7-2
D: TRBD1
size: once
J: TRBJ2-2
DNA: TGTGCCAGCAGCTTATCATTACAGGGGGCCGGGGAGCTGTTTTTT
CDR3: CASSLSLQGAGELFF

V: TRBV7-2
D: TRBD1
size: NA
J: TRBJ2-1
DNA: TGTGCCAGCAGCGCCCGACAGGGATCCAATGAGCAGTTCTTC
CDR3: CASSARQGSNEQFF

V: TRBV19
D: NA
size: NA
J: TRBJ1-4
DNA: TGTGCCAGTAGTGTCGGGCCGGGGGAAAAACTGTTTTTT
CDR3: CASSVGPGEKLFF

V: TRBV6-6
D: TRBD2
size: few
J: TRBJ2-1
DNA: TGTGCCAGCAGTTACGTTAGCGGGGCATACAATGAGCAGTTCTTC
CDR3: CASSYVSGAYNEQFF

V: TRBV19
D: TRBD2
size: NA
J: TRBJ2-1
DNA: TGTGCCAGTAGTCTCGGGACTAGCGGGGGGGCTCGGAATGAGCAGTTCTTC
CDR3: CASSLGTSGGARNEQFF

V: TRBV7-2
D: TRBD2
size: NA
J: TRBJ2-5
DNA: TGTGCCAGCAGCTCCCCTAGCGGGGGCAGGGGTGAGACCCAGTACTTC
CDR3: CASSSPSGGRGETQYF

V: TRBV7-9
D: TRBD2
size: NA
J: TRBJ2-5
DNA: TGTGCCAGCAGCGCCCTTGCGGGGGACTCGGACGGGGAGACCCAGTACTTC
CDR3: CASSALAGDSDGETQYF

V: TRBV6-5
D: NA
size: NA
J: TRBJ1-1
DNA: TGTGCCAGCAGTTACTCCGACAGGATGAACACTGAAGCTTTCTTT
CDR3: CASSYSDRMNTEAFF